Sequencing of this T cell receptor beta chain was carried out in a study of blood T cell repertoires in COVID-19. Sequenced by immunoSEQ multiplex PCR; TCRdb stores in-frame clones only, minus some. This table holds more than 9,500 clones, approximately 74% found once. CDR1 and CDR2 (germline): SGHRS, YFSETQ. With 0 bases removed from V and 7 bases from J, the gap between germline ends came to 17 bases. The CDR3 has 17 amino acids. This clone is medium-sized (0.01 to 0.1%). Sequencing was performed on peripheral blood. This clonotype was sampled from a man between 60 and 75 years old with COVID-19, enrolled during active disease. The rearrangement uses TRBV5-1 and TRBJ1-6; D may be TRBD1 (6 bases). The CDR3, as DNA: TGCGCCAGCAGCTTGGGGGCAGGGGATCGTGTAAATTCACCCCTCCACTTT. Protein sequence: CASSLGAGDRVNSPLHF.